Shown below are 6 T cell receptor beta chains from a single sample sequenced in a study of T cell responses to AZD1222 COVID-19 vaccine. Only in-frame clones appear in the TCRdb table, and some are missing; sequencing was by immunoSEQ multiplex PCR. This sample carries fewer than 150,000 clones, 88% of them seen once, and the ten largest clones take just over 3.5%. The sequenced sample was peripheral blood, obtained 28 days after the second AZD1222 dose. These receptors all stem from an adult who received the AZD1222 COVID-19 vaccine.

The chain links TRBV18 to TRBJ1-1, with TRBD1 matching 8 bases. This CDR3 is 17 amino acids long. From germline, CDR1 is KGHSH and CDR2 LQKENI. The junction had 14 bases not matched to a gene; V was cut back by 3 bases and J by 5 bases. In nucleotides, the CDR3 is TGTGCCAGCTCACCCCCGTGGCCCCAGGGGGCAGAGACTGAAGCTTTCTTT. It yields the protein CASSPPWPQGAETEAFF. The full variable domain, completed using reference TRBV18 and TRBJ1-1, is NAGVMQNPRHLVRRRGQEARLRCSPMKGHSHVYWYRQLPEEGLKFMVYLQKENIIDESGMPKERFSAEFPKEGPSILRIQQVVRGDSAAYFCASSPPWPQGAETEAFFGQGTRLTVV.

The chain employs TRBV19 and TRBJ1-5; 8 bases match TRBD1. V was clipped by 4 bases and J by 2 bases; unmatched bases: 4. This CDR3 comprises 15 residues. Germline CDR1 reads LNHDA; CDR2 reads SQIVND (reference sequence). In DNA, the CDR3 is TGTGCCAGTAGTACAGGGGGCCGGGGCAATCAGCCCCAGCATTTT. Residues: CASSTGGRGNQPQHF.

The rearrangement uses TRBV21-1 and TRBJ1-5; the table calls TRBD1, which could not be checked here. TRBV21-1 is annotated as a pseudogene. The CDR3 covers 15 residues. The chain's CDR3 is CASSKPTGPNQPQHF. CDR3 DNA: TGTGCCAGCAGCAAACCAACAGGCCCCAATCAGCCCCAGCATTTT.

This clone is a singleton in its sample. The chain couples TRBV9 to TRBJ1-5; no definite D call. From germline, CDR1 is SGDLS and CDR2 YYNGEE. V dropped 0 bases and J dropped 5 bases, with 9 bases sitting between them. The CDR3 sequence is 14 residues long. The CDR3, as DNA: TGTGCCAGCAGCGTAGGCAGGAGCTATCAGCCCCAGCATTTT. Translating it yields CASSVGRSYQPQHF.

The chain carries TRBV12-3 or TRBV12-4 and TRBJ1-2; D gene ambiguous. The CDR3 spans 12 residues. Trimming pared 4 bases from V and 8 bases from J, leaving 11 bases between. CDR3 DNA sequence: TGTGCCAGCAGTTACTACCCGGGGGGCTACACCTTC. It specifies CASSYYPGGYTF.

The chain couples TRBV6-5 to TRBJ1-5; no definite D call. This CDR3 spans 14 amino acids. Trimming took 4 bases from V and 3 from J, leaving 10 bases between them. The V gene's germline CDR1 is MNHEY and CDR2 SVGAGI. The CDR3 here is CASSLKGFNQPQHF. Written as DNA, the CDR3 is TGTGCCAGCAGTTTGAAAGGGTTCAATCAGCCCCAGCATTTT.